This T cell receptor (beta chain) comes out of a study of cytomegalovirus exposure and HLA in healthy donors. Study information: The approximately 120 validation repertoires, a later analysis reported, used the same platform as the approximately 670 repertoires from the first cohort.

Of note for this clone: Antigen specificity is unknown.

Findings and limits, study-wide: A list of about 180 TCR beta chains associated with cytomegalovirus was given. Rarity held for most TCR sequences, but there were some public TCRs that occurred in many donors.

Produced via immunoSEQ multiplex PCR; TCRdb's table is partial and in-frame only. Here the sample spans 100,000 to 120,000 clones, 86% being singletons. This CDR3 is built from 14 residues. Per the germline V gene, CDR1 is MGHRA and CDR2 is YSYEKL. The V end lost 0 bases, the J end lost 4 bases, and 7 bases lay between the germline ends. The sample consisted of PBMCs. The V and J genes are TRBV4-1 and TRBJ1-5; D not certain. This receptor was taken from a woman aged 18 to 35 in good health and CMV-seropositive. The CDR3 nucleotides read TGCGCCAGCAGCCAAGATCGCCAGAATCAGCCCCAGCATTTT. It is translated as CASSQDRQNQPQHF.